Sequencing of this TCR beta chain was carried out in a study of shared clonotypes between healthy human individuals. CDR3 length: 16 amino acids. Germline CDR1 reads SGHTA; CDR2 reads FQGNSA. V lost 1 base and J lost 4, with 14 bases in between. TCRdb keeps only in-frame clones here, not all; method: immunoSEQ multiplex PCR. The sample lists fewer than 3 million clones; around 93% were seen once. The receptor's source is a man aged 18 to 29 in good health. Some clones in this sample may be carry-over from other donors' samples. Sequenced: naive CD4+ T cells from PBMCs. The subset is: CD45RA+ positively selected. The V and J genes are TRBV7-2 and TRBJ1-5; D is possibly TRBD1 (5 bases). CDR3 in DNA: TGTGCCAGCAGCTTAGTGGCGCAGGGAGCGAATCAGCCCCAGCATTTT. Protein product: CASSLVAQGANQPQHF.